A selection of T cell receptor beta chains follows, all from one sample in a study of T cell repertoires in cytomegalovirus infection. MiXCR was run by TCRdb on the reads, yielding one entry per CDR3 protein. In the table there are approximately 500,000 distinct CDR3 sequences, roughly 10% of which are singletons. Sequencing was carried out using PBMCs. Receptors originate from a human donor in good health (CMV status not recorded). Some clones in this sample may be carry-over from other donors' samples. Both conserved end residues are part of each CDR3. Each record gives: CDR3 length, V gene, D gene, clone size, J gene, CDR3 protein, CDR3 DNA. The D gene is left open where the match is weak. Size is stated for part of the rows, as once, few or many counts, or as a class when the clone is expanded.

13	TRBV6-1	TRBD1	many	TRBJ1-1	CASSERDRGYAFF	TGTGCCAGCAGTGAAAGAGACAGGGGGTATGCTTTCTTT
13	TRBV24-1	.	many	TRBJ2-7	CATSDRTTREQYF	TGTGCCACCAGTGATCGAACTACCAGGGAGCAGTACTTC
15	TRBV27	TRBD1	.	TRBJ1-4	CASHGTGTVGTELFF	TGTGCCAGCCATGGGACCGGGACAGTAGGGACGGAACTGTTTTTT
11	TRBV2	.	many	TRBJ1-2	CASSEEHGYTF	TGTGCCAGCAGTGAAGAGCATGGCTACACCTTC
14	TRBV20-1	TRBD2	many	TRBJ2-7	CSALPGLAGGEQYF	TGCAGTGCGTTACCGGGACTAGCGGGAGGCGAGCAGTACTTC
13	TRBV5-6	.	.	TRBJ2-5	CASSLGTVEAQYF	TGTGCCAGCAGCTTAGGGACGGTTGAGGCCCAGTACTTC
16	TRBV6-1	TRBD2	many	TRBJ2-3	CASSAGLAGYTDTQYF	TGTGCCAGCAGTGCGGGACTAGCGGGATACACAGATACGCAGTATTTT
15	TRBV28	.	many	TRBJ1-2	CASRGNQAFHYGYTF	TGTGCCAGCAGGGGCAACCAGGCCTTTCACTATGGCTACACCTTC
18	TRBV5-1	.	.	TRBJ2-1	CASSLDALIGGPNNEQFF	TGCGCCAGCAGCTTGGATGCCTTGATCGGGGGGCCTAACAATGAGCAGTTCTTC
19	TRBV18	TRBD2	.	TRBJ2-3	CASSPSTSGGAHVTDTQYF	TGTGCCAGCTCACCTAGCACTAGCGGGGGAGCACACGTCACAGATACGCAGTATTTT
14	TRBV20-1	.	many	TRBJ1-1	CSARGPTGNTEAFF	TGCAGTGCTAGAGGACCGACTGGGAACACTGAAGCTTTCTTT
12	TRBV12-3/TRBV12-4	.	few	TRBJ1-5	CASSPLPQPQHF	TGTGCCAGCAGTCCCTTACCTCAGCCCCAGCATTTT
16	TRBV20-1	.	many	TRBJ1-6	CSARDATGIDNSPLHF	TGCAGTGCTAGAGATGCCACAGGGATCGATAATTCACCCCTCCACTTT
17	TRBV13	TRBD2	few	TRBJ2-7	CASSSGLAGGFSYEQYF	TGTGCCAGCAGCTCTGGACTAGCGGGGGGGTTCTCCTACGAGCAGTACTTC
14	TRBV6-1	.	many	TRBJ1-2	CASSSWTANYGYTF	TGTGCCAGCAGTTCCTGGACAGCTAACTATGGCTACACCTTC
12	TRBV12-5	.	many	TRBJ1-1	CASGETRHEAFF	TGTGCTAGTGGGGAGACCAGGCATGAAGCTTTCTTT
14	TRBV5-1	.	.	TRBJ2-2	CASSFGQSTGELFF	TGCGCCAGCAGCTTCGGACAGAGCACCGGGGAGCTGTTTTTT
14	TRBV5-1	TRBD2	.	TRBJ2-7	CASSRSSGINEQYF	TGCGCCAGCAGCAGATCAAGCGGGATAAACGAGCAGTACTTC
16	TRBV2	.	few	TRBJ2-6	CASSDTWSSGANVLTF	TGTGCCAGCAGTGATACCTGGAGCTCTGGGGCCAACGTCCTGACTTTC
15	TRBV13	TRBD2	.	TRBJ2-1	CASSRGTSGLLEQFF	TGTGCCAGCAGCAGGGGGACTAGCGGACTTTTAGAGCAGTTCTTC
15	TRBV5-6	TRBD2	many	TRBJ2-3	CASSFKAGGSDTQYF	TGTGCCAGCAGCTTCAAAGCGGGAGGATCAGATACGCAGTATTTT
13	TRBV30	.	few	TRBJ2-7	CAWSRGGRYEQYF	TGTGCCTGGAGTCGGGGCGGCCGTTACGAGCAGTACTTC
15	TRBV20-1	.	.	TRBJ2-1	CSARLSGSNYNEQFF	TGCAGTGCTAGACTCTCCGGGAGCAACTACAATGAGCAGTTCTTC
16	TRBV7-8	TRBD1	.	TRBJ1-5	CASSLRDRTSNQPQHF	TGTGCCAGCAGCTTAAGGGACAGAACTAGCAATCAGCCCCAGCATTTT
12	TRBV19	.	few	TRBJ1-5	CASSTQVQPQHF	TGTGCCAGTAGTACCCAAGTACAGCCCCAGCATTTT
14	TRBV19	.	few	TRBJ2-1	CASSGIQGRGEQFF	TGTGCCAGTAGTGGGATACAGGGCCGAGGTGAGCAGTTCTTC
13	TRBV7-9	.	few	TRBJ2-5	CASSDSGQETQYF	TGTGCCAGCAGTGACTCCGGCCAAGAGACCCAGTACTTC
15	TRBV27	.	many	TRBJ1-2	CASSRDGTGRYGYTF	TGTGCCAGCAGCCGAGACGGCACAGGACGATATGGCTACACCTTC
14	TRBV12-3/TRBV12-4	TRBD2	many	TRBJ2-1	CASSYRLAGLGQFF	TGTGCCAGCAGTTACCGACTAGCGGGGCTAGGGCAGTTCTTC
15	TRBV9	.	many	TRBJ2-7	CASSSAGPDGYEQYF	TGTGCCAGCAGCTCAGCGGGCCCAGACGGCTACGAGCAGTACTTC
13	TRBV7-8	.	many	TRBJ2-7	CASSPPRTYEQYF	TGTGCCAGCAGCCCCCCCCGGACCTACGAGCAGTACTTC
12	TRBV4-2	.	.	TRBJ1-2	CASSQAQYGYTF	TGTGCCAGCAGCCAAGCTCAGTATGGCTACACCTTC
15	TRBV28	.	few	TRBJ1-2	CASSAPKEANYGYTF	TGTGCCAGCAGTGCCCCTAAGGAAGCTAACTATGGCTACACCTTC
18	TRBV5-4	TRBD2	few	TRBJ2-7	CASSFGTTLTSGSNEQYF	TGTGCCAGCAGCTTCGGCACGACCCTGACTAGCGGGAGTAACGAGCAGTACTTC
15	TRBV6-6	TRBD1	many	TRBJ1-5	CASSYLGQGDQPQHF	TGTGCCAGCAGTTACCTGGGACAGGGGGATCAGCCCCAGCATTTT
13	TRBV28	.	many	TRBJ2-7	CASSATPSYEQYF	TGTGCCAGCAGTGCCACCCCCTCCTACGAGCAGTACTTC
16	TRBV5-4	TRBD2	many	TRBJ2-1	CASSSRSSGSYNEQFF	TGTGCCAGCAGCTCCCGTTCTAGCGGGAGTTACAATGAGCAGTTCTTC
15	TRBV28	TRBD2	.	TRBJ2-7	CASGSGTSVSYEQYF	TGTGCCAGCGGATCCGGGACTAGCGTCTCCTACGAGCAGTACTTC
13	TRBV19	TRBD1	many	TRBJ1-1	CASSDRGRTEAFF	TGTGCCAGTAGTGACAGGGGTCGGACTGAAGCTTTCTTT
19	TRBV7-9	TRBD2	.	TRBJ2-1	CASSLKGWASGLMKDEQFF	TGTGCCAGCAGCTTAAAGGGTTGGGCTAGCGGCCTAATGAAGGATGAGCAGTTCTTC
14	TRBV25-1	TRBD2	many	TRBJ2-1	CASSEAGLAGEEFF	TGTGCCAGCAGTGAAGCGGGACTAGCGGGAGAGGAGTTCTTC
14	TRBV7-2	TRBD1	many	TRBJ1-4	CASRQGVTNEKLFF	TGTGCCAGCAGACAGGGGGTAACTAATGAAAAACTGTTTTTT
15	TRBV7-8	.	many	TRBJ1-1	CASIRARGVNTEAFF	TGTGCCAGCATCCGGGCCCGAGGGGTGAACACTGAAGCTTTCTTT